The entry below gives a single T cell receptor beta chain sequence along with its context. Antigen: not known. These data belong to a study of cytomegalovirus exposure and HLA in healthy donors. Both 60 Vbeta primers and 13 Jbeta primers went into the PCR. The protocol was immunoSEQ multiplex PCR, while the TCRdb copy is restricted to in-frame clones and leaves out a portion. The sample includes over 110,000 clones, about three quarters of them seen just once. Nominal health characterized the donors when sampled, though unrecorded immune exposures were likely. This CDR3 has 13 amino acids. CDR1 is MNHNS and CDR2 is SASEGT in the germline V gene. V gave up 4 bases and J gave up 3 bases, with 4 bases separating them. Study results and limitations: With further analysis later on, most CMV-associated TCR beta chains appeared HLA-restricted. In a later analysis, TCR beta V- and J-gene trimming was associated with a missense DCLRE1C variant. In the analysis, some V segments, TRBV6-2 and TRBV6-3 included, were excluded as indistinguishable.

This receptor was obtained from a male donor in good health and CMV-seropositive. The sequenced sample consisted of PBMCs. This sequence joins TRBV6-1 and TRBJ2-6; the D is unclear. The CDR3 DNA reads TGTGCCAGCAGTGTAGTTGGGGCCAACGTCCTGACTTTC. Translated, it gives CASSVVGANVLTF.